The sequence of this T cell receptor beta chain was determined in a study of blood T cell repertoires in COVID-19. Study as a whole: Acute and convalescent COVID-19 samples came from the United States, Italy and Spain. T cells, B-cell-depleted T cells, or PBMCs provided the cDNA or gDNA that served as material.

CDR1 and CDR2 (germline): SGHAT, FQNNGV. The trim removed 3 bases at V and 5 bases at J, leaving 12 bases unmatched. The CDR3 is 16 amino acids. Original processing methods: From reference gene primer amplification, estimates of nucleated cell counts were derived. Repertoires were generated with immunoSEQ multiplex PCR, while TCRdb's copy carries only in-frame clones and drops some. The V and J calls and clone size were taken over from that table, and D and trimming were inferred from the DNA. The data show 160,000 or so clones, around 81% seen once. The sequencing input was peripheral blood. The chain uses TRBV11-2 and TRBJ2-5; 7 positions match TRBD1. The clonotype originates from a man aged 60 to 75 with active or convalescent COVID-19. The CDR3 loop reads CASSFGRQGERETQYF. The CDR3 DNA reads as TGTGCCAGCAGCTTCGGCCGACAGGGAGAGCGGGAGACCCAGTACTTC.